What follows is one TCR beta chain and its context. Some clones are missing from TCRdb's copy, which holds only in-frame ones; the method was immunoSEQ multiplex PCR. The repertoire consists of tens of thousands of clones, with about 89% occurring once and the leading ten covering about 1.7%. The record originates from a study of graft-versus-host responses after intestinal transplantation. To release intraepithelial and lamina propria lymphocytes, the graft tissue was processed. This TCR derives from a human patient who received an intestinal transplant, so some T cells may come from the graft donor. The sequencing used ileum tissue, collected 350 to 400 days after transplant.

As DNA, the CDR3 is TGTGCCAGCAGCTTAGGGGCGGGACTAGCGTTTGTAGAGACCCAGTACTTC. As protein: CASSLGAGLAFVETQYF. The V and J genes are TRBV7-2 and TRBJ2-5, with TRBD2 identical over 10 bases. CDR1 and CDR2 from the germline V gene are SGHTA and FQGNSA. The CDR3 is 17 amino acids. Losses at the gene ends were 1 base for V and 4 bases for J; bases not matched to a gene: 9. Filled out from reference TRBV7-2 and TRBJ2-5, the complete variable domain reads GAGVSQSPSNKVTEKGKDVELRCDPISGHTALYWYRQSLGQGLEFLIYFQGNSAPDKSGLPSDRFSAERTGGSVSTLTIQRTQQEDSAVYLCASSLGAGLAFVETQYFGPGTRLLVL.